One sample yielded the 10 T cell receptor beta chains listed below, sequenced in a study of cytomegalovirus exposure and HLA in healthy donors. It was with 60 Vbeta and 13 Jbeta primers that the PCR ran. The table came from immunoSEQ multiplex PCR; TCRdb's copy has only in-frame clones and leaves some out. The data hold about 160,000 clones, with around 80% observed a single time. Material: PBMCs. Receptors originate from a man aged 35 to 55 in good health and CMV-seronegative.

The genes are TRBV7-9 and TRBJ1-4; a possible D gene is TRBD1 (5 bases). V was pared by 8 bases and J by 6 bases, with 19 bases between. Germline V lookup: CDR1 SEHNR, CDR2 FQNEAQ (reference sequence). CDR3 length: 15 amino acids. The CDR3 loop reads CASRPITLRDEKLFF. The CDR3 bases are TGTGCCAGCCGCCCGATCACTCTCAGGGATGAAAAACTGTTTTTT. The variable domain in full, completed from reference TRBV7-9 and TRBJ1-4, reads DTGVSQNPRHKITKRGQNVTFRCDPISEHNRLYWYRQTLGQGPEFLTYFQNEAQLEKSRLLSDRFSAERPKGSFSTLEIQRTEQGDSAMYLCASRPITLRDEKLFFGSGTQLSVL.

The rearrangement uses TRBV6-1 and TRBJ1-1; a possible D gene is TRBD1 (6 bases). Germline values: CDR1 MNHNS, CDR2 SASEGT. The V end was cut by 2 bases, the J end by 0 bases, with 7 bases between. CDR3 length: 14 amino acids. CDR3 protein: CASSEQGLNTEAFF. For the CDR3, the DNA is TGTGCCAGCAGTGAACAGGGGCTGAACACTGAAGCTTTCTTT.

This chain links TRBV5-1 with TRBJ2-3, with 8 bases lining up with TRBD1. Germline trimming cut 5 bases from V and 3 bases from J; bases unmatched to any gene: 5. Germline V CDR1 and CDR2: SGHRS, YFSETQ. This CDR3 region has 14 residues. In DNA, the CDR3 is TGCGCCAGCAGGCGAGGACAGGGTACAGATACGCAGTATTTT. Translation: CASRRGQGTDTQYF. The complete variable domain, with remaining parts taken from reference TRBV5-1 and TRBJ2-3, reads KAGVTQTPRYLIKTRGQQVTLSCSPISGHRSVSWYQQTPGQGLQFLFEYFSETQRNKGNFPGRFSGRQFSNSRSEMNVSTLELGDSALYLCASRRGQGTDTQYFGPGTRLTVL.

This clone has only one observation. The chain carries TRBV15 and TRBJ2-3; TRBD2 agrees at 8 bases. Germline CDR1 is LNHNV and CDR2 is YYDKDF (reference sequence). The J segment lost 4 bases and the V segment lost 5 bases, leaving 8 bases of the junction unmatched. This CDR3 region has 15 residues. The CDR3 reads CATSVRGGRADTQYF. DNA for the CDR3: TGTGCCACCAGCGTTCGGGGGGGCCGGGCAGATACGCAGTATTTT.

A remark on this clone: At one boundary the junction diverges from the germline segment, which might be a read error. V is TRBV7-7 and J is TRBJ2-3; 7 bases fit TRBD1. The CDR3 contains 16 residues. Germline V gives CDR1 SSHAT, CDR2 FNYEAQ (reference sequence). The CDR3 nucleotides are TGTGCTAGCAGCACCGGGACAGCCGAAGCTCCAGATACGCAGTATTTT. Translating gives CASSTGTAEAPDTQYF.

The chain is built from TRBV7-8 and TRBJ2-2; D is unresolved. Germline values: CDR1 SGHVS, CDR2 FQNEAQ. The CDR3 totals 13 residues. V was cut by 2 bases and J by 1 base, with 2 bases left in between. The CDR3, as DNA: TGTGCCAGCAGCTTACTGAACACCGGGGAGCTGTTTTTT. Translation: CASSLLNTGELFF.

This chain uses TRBV19 with TRBJ1-5; 7 bases are a match to TRBD1. The CDR3 sequence is 14 residues long. Germline V CDR1 and CDR2: LNHDA, SQIVND (reference sequence). The V segment lost 5 bases and the J segment 7 bases; nucleotides outside the gene matches: 8. CDR3 DNA: TGTGCCAGTAGTGTACAGGGGCTTGGCCAGCCCCAGCATTTT. Its translation: CASSVQGLGQPQHF. The complete variable domain, with remaining parts taken from reference TRBV19 and TRBJ1-5, reads DGGITQSPKYLFRKEGQNVTLSCEQNLNHDAMYWYRQDPGQGLRLIYYSQIVNDFQKGDIAEGYSVSREKKESFPLTVTSAQKNPTAFYLCASSVQGLGQPQHFGDGTRLSIL.

In DNA, the CDR3 is TGTGCCAGCAGTACACAGGGGACTCCCCTTTACGAGCAGTACTTC. Amino acid sequence: CASSTQGTPLYEQYF. This chain uses TRBV28 with TRBJ2-7; D perhaps matches TRBD1 (7 bases). Trimming took 5 bases from V and 4 from J, leaving 18 bases between them. This CDR3 is built from 15 residues. Germline CDR1 reads MDHEN; CDR2 reads SYDVKM.

This sequence joins TRBV5-4 and TRBJ2-1; D is uncertain. The CDR3 loop spans 14 amino acids. The germline V gene has CDR1 SGHNT and CDR2 YYREEE (reference sequence). The ends were cut back, 2 bases at V and 7 bases at J, with 13 bases in the middle. Here the CDR3 reads CASSLNTDKNEQFF. The CDR3 DNA follows: TGTGCCAGCAGCTTAAATACAGACAAGAATGAGCAGTTCTTC.

The chain couples TRBV25-1 to TRBJ2-4; TRBD1 matches 12 bases. Per the germline V gene, CDR1 is MGHDK and CDR2 is SYGVNS. V trimming: 5 bases; J trimming: 7 bases; junction bases outside the gene matches: 6. CDR3 length: 15 residues. The CDR3 is CASSSGTGGRNIQYF. In DNA, the CDR3 is TGTGCCAGCAGTTCCGGGACAGGGGGCCGGAACATTCAGTACTTC.